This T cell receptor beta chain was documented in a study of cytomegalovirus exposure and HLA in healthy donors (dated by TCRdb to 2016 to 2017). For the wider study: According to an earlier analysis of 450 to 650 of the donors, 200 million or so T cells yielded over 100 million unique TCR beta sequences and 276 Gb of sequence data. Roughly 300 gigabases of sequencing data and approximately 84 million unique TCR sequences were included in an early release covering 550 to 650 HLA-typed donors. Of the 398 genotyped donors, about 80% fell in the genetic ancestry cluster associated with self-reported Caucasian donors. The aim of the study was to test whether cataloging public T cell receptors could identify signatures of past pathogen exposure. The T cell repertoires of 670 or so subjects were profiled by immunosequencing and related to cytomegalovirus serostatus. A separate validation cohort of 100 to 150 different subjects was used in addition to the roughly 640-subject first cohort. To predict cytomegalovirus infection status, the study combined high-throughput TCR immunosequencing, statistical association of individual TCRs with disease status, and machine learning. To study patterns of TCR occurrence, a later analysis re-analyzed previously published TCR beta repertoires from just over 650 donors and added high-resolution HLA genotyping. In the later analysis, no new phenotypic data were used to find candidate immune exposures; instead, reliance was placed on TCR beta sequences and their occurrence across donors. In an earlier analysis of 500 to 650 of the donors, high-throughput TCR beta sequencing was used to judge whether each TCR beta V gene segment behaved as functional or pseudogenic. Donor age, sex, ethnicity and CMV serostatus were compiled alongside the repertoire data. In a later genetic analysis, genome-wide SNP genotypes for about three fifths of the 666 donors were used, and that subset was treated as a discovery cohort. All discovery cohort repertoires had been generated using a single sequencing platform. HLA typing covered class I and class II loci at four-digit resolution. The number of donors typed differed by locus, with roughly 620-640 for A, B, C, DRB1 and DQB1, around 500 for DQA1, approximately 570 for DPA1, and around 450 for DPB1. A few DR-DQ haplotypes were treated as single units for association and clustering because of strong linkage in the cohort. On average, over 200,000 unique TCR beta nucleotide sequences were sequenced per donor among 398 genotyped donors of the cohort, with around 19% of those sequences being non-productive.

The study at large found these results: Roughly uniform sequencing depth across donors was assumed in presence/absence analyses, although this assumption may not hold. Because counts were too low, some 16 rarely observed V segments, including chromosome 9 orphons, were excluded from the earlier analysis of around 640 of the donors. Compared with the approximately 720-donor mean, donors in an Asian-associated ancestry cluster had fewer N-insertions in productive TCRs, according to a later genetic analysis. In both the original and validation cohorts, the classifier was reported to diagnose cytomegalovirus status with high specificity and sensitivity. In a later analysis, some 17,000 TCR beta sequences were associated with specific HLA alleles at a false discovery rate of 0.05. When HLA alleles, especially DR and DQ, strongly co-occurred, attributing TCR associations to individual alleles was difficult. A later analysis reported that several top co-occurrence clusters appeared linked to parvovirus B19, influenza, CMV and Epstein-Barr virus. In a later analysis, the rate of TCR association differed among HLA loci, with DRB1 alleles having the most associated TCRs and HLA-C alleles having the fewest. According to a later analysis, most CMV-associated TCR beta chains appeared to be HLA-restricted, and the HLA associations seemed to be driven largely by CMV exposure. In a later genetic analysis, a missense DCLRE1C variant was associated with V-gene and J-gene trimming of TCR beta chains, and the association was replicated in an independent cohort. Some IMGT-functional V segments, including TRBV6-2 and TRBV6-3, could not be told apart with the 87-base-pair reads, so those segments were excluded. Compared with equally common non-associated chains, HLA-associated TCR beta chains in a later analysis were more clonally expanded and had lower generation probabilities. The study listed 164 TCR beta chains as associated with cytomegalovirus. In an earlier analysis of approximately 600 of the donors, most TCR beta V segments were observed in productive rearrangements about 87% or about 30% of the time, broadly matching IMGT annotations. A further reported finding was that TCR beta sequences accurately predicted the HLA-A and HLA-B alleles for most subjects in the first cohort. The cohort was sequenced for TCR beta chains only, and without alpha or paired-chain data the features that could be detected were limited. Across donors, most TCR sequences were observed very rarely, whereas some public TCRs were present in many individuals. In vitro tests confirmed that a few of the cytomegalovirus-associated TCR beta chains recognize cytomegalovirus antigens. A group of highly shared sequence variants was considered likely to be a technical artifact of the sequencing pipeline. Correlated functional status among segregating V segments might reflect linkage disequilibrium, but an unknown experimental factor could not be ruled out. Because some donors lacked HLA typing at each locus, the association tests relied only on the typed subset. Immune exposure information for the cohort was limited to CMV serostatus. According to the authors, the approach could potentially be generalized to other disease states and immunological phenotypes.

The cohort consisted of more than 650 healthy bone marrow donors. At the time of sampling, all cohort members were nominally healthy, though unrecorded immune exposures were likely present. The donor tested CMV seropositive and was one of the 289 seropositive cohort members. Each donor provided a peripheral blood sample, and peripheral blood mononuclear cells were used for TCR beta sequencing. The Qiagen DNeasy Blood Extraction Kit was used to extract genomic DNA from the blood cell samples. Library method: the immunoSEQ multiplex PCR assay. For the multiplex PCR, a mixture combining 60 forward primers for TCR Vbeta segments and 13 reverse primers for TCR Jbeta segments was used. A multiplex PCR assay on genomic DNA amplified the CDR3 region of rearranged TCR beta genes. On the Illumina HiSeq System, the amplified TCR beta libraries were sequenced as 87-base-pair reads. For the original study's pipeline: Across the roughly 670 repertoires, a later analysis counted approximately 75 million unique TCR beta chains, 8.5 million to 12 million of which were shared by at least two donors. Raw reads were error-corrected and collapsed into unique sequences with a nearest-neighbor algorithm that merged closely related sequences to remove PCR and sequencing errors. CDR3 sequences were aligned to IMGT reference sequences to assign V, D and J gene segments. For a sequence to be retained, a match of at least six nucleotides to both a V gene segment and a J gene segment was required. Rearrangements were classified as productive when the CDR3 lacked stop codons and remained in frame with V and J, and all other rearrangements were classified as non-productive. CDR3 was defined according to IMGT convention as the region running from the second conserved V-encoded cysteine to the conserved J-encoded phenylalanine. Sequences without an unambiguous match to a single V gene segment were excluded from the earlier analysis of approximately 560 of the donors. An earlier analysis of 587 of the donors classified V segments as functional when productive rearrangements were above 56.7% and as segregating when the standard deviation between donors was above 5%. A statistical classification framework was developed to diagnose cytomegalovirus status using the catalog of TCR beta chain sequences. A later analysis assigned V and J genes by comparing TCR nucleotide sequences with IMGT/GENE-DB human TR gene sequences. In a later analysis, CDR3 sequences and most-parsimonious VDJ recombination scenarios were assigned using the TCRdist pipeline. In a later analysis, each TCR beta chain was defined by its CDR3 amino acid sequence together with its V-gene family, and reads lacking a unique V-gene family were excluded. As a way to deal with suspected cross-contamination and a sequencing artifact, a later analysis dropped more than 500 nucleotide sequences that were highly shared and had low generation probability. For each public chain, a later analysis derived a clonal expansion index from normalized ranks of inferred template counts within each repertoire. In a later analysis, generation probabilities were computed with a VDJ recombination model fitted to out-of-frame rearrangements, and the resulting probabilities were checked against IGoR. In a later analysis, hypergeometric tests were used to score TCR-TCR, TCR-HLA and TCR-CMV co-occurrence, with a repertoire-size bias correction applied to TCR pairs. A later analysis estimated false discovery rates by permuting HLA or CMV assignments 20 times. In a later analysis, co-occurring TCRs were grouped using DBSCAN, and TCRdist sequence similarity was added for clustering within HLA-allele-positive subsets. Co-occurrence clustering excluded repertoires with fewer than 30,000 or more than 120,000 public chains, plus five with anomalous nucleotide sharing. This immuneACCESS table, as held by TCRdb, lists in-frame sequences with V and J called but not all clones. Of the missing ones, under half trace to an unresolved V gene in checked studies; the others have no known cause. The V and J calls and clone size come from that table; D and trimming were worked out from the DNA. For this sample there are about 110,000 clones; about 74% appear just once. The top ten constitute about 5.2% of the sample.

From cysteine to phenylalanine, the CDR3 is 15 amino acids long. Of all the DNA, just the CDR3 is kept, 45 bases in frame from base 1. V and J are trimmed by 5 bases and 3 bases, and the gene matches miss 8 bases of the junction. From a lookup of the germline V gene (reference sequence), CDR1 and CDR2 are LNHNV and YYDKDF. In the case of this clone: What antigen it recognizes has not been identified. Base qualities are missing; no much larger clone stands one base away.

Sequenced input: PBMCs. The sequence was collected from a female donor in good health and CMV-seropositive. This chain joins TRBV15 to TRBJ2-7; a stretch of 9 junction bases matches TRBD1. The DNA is TGTGCCACCAGCGCCCGGACAGGGGACGTCTACGAGCAGTACTTC. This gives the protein CATSARTGDVYEQYF.